This TCR beta chain was obtained from a study of control samples from healthy donors and cancer patients. Only one count was recorded for this clone. The CDR3 consists of 15 residues. CDR1 and CDR2 (germline): SGHRS, YFSETQ. Deletions cut 0 bases from V and 5 bases from J, with 11 bases between. Assay: immunoSEQ multiplex PCR; the TCRdb copy retains only in-frame clones and omits some. The top ten hold about 2.1% of the sample, which has around 180,000 clones, 75% to 95% seen once. The material sequenced was blood. The J gene is TRBJ2-2, the V gene TRBV5-1; possible D gene TRBD2, 6 bases. The sequence derives from a woman aged 40 to 55 in good health. CDR3 region: CASSLDSAGTGELFF. The CDR3 DNA is TGCGCCAGCAGCTTGGACAGTGCGGGGACCGGGGAGCTGTTTTTT.